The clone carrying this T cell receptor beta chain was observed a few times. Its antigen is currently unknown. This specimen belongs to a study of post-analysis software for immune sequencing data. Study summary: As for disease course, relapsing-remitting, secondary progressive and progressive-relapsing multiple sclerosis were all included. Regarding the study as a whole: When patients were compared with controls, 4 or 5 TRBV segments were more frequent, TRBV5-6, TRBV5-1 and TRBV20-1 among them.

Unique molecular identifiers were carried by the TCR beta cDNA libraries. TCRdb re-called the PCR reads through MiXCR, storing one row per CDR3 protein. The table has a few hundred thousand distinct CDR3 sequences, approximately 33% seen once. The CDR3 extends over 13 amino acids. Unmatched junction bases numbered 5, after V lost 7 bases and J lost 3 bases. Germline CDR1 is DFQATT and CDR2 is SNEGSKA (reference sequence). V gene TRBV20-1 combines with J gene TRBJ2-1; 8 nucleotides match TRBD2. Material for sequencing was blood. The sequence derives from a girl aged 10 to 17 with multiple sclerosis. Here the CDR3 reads CSVTSGGYNEQFF. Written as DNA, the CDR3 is TGCAGTGTAACCAGCGGGGGCTACAATGAGCAGTTCTTC.